What follows are 11 T cell receptor beta chains derived from one specimen sequenced in a study of blood T cell repertoires in COVID-19. The protocol was immunoSEQ multiplex PCR, while the TCRdb copy is restricted to in-frame clones and leaves out a portion. The sample lists 70,000 or so clones, 83% occurring once. Specimen: peripheral blood. The receptors here all came from a woman between 55 and 75 years old with acute or convalescent COVID-19.

The rearrangement links TRBV5-1 to TRBJ2-5, with D possibly TRBD1 on 5 matching bases. The CDR3 sequence is 13 residues long. The germline V and J ends were trimmed by 1 base and 4 bases, with 8 bases remaining between them. CDR1 is SGHRS, CDR2 YFSETQ, per germline. The CDR3 DNA sequence: TGCGCCAGCAGCTTGCAGGGCGGAGAGACCCAGTACTTC. Its translation: CASSLQGGETQYF.

This rearrangement joins TRBV5-6 to TRBJ2-5; TRBD1 matches 8 bases. The CDR3 loop spans 14 amino acids. Germline V gene sequence: CDR1 SGHDT, CDR2 YYEEEE. The V and J ends lost 4 bases and 4 bases, in that order; junction bases with no gene match: 6. This chain's CDR3 is CASSLDRGGETQYF. CDR3 bases: TGTGCCAGCAGCCTAGACAGGGGAGGAGAGACCCAGTACTTC.

The chain couples TRBV11-2 to TRBJ1-1; D not certain. Between the trimmed V and J ends, which lost 3 bases and 1 base, there was a span of 15 bases. The length of the CDR3 is 16 residues. Germline CDR1 and CDR2: SGHAT and FQNNGV. As DNA, the CDR3 is TGTGCCAGCAGCTTCTCCGGACGGAGGAAGAACACTGAAGCTTTCTTT. This gives the protein CASSFSGRRKNTEAFF.

The V gene is TRBV5-4, the J gene TRBJ1-2; D is possibly TRBD1 (5 bases). The germline V and J ends were trimmed by 4 bases and 3 bases, with 13 bases remaining between them. Germline V CDR1 and CDR2: SGHNT, YYREEE (reference sequence). The CDR3 is 14 residues long. Here the CDR3 reads CASSPPGGDYGYTF. The DNA of the CDR3 is TGTGCCAGCAGCCCCCCGGGGGGAGACTATGGCTACACCTTC. The whole variable domain, filled in from reference TRBV5-4 and TRBJ1-2, reads ETGVTQSPTHLIKTRGQQVTLRCSSQSGHNTVSWYQQALGQGPQFIFQYYREEENGRGNFPPRFSGLQFPNYSSELNVNALELDDSALYLCASSPPGGDYGYTFGSGTRLTVV.

Of note for this clone: This specimen includes other DNA sequences encoding the same CDR3. V gene TRBV5-1 combines with J gene TRBJ1-1; TRBD1 agrees at 7 bases. CDR1 is SGHRS and CDR2 is YFSETQ in the germline V gene. V dropped 1 base and J dropped 1; count of bases not matched to a gene: 4. The CDR3 covers 15 residues. The CDR3 nucleotides are TGCGCCAGCAGCTTGAGGGGGCGCGAGAACACTGAAGCTTTCTTT. Protein product: CASSLRGRENTEAFF.

As to this clone: A junction boundary mismatches the germline segment, possibly from a read error. The chain combines TRBV7-6 with TRBJ1-1, with TRBD1 matching over 7 bases. Germline CDR1 SGHVS, CDR2 FNYEAQ. This CDR3 region has 17 residues. The CDR3 here is CASSLGTAIAGRTEAFF. DNA for the CDR3: TGTGCCAGCAGTTTAGGGACAGCTATTGCGGGTCGGACTGAAGCTTTCTTT.

This clone appeared a single time. This rearrangement joins TRBV5-4 to TRBJ1-3; D remains unclear. This CDR3 has 15 amino acids. Trimming stripped 4 bases from V and 0 bases from J, with 11 bases between. CDR1 is SGHNT and CDR2 is YYREEE in the germline V gene (reference sequence). CDR3 sequence (DNA): TGTGCCAGCAGCCCCGGCCGGGGCTCTGGAAACACCATATATTTT. As protein: CASSPGRGSGNTIYF.

The J gene is TRBJ1-6, the V gene TRBV19; no reliable D call. V dropped 7 bases and J dropped 10 bases, with 11 bases sitting between them. Looked up from germline, CDR1 is LNHDA and CDR2 is SQIVND (reference sequence). The length of the CDR3 is 12 residues. CDR3 sequence reads: CASTQPGSPLHF. The CDR3 coding sequence is TGTGCCAGTACGCAGCCCGGGTCACCCCTCCACTTT. Variable domain in full (rest from reference TRBV19 and TRBJ1-6): DGGITQSPKYLFRKEGQNVTLSCEQNLNHDAMYWYRQDPGQGLRLIYYSQIVNDFQKGDIAEGYSVSREKKESFPLTVTSAQKNPTAFYLCASTQPGSPLHFGNGTRLTVT.

As for this clone: The sample has other DNA sequences that encode this CDR3 too. The genes are TRBV6-5 and TRBJ2-7; D possibly corresponds to TRBD2 (5 bases). Between the trimmed V and J ends, which lost 4 bases and 4 bases, there was a span of 11 bases. The CDR3 totals 13 residues. Looked up from germline, CDR1 is MNHEY and CDR2 is SVGAGI. The CDR3 loop is CASSWSGEYEQYF. CDR3 bases: TGTGCCAGCAGTTGGAGTGGGGAGTACGAGCAGTACTTC.

The V gene is TRBV10-3, the J gene TRBJ2-5; D perhaps matches TRBD1 (6 bases). This CDR3 is 15 amino acids long. CDR1 and CDR2 from the germline V gene are ENHRY and SYGVKD. V gave up 4 bases and J gave up 1 base, with 13 bases separating them. CDR3 region: CAISAKQGAQETQYF. In nucleotides, the CDR3 is TGTGCCATCAGTGCCAAACAGGGAGCCCAAGAGACCCAGTACTTC.

The chain carries TRBV18 and TRBJ1-6, with D tentatively TRBD1 (5 bases). V was clipped by 6 bases and J by 5 bases, with 11 bases between them. Germline V lookup: CDR1 KGHSH, CDR2 LQKENI. The CDR3 is 14 residues long. The CDR3 DNA reads TGTGCCAGCTCCGGGCAGGGAAATAATTCACCCCTCCACTTT. This gives the protein CASSGQGNNSPLHF.